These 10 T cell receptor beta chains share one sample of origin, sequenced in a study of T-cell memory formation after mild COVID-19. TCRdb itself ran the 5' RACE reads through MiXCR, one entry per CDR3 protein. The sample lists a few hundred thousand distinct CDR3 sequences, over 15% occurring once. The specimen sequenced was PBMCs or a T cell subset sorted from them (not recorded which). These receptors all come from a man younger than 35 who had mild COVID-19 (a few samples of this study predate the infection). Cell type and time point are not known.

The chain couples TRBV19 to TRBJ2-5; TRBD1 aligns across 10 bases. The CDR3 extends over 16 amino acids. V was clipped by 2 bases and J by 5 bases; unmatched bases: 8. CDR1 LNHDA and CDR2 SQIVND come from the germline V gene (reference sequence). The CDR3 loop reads CASSIKPTGGAETQYF. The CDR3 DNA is TGTGCCAGTAGTATAAAGCCGACAGGGGGCGCGGAGACCCAGTACTTC.

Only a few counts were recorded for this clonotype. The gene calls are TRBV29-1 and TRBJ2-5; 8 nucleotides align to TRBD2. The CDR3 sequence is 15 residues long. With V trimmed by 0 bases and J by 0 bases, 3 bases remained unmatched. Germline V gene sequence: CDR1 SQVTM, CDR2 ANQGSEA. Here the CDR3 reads CSVEDLAGDQETQYF. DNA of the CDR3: TGCAGCGTTGAAGATCTAGCGGGTGACCAAGAGACCCAGTACTTC. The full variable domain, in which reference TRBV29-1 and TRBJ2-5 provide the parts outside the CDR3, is SAVISQKPSRDICQRGTSLTIQCQVDSQVTMMFWYRQQPGQSLTLIATANQGSEATYESGFVIDKFPISRPNLTFSTLTVSNMSPEDSSIYLCSVEDLAGDQETQYFGPGTRLLVL.

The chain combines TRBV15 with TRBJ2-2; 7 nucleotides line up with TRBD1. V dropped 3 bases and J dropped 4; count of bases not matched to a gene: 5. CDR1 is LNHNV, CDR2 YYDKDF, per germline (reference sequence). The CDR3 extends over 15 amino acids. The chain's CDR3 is CATSSGQAATGELFF. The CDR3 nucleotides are TGTGCCACCAGCAGCGGACAGGCGGCCACCGGGGAGCTGTTTTTT.

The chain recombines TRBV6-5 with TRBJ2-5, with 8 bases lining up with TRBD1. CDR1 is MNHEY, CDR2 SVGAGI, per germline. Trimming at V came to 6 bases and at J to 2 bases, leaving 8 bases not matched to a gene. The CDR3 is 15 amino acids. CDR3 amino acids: CASSSRGQEQETQYF. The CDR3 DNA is TGTGCCAGCAGCTCTCGGGGACAGGAGCAAGAGACCCAGTACTTC.

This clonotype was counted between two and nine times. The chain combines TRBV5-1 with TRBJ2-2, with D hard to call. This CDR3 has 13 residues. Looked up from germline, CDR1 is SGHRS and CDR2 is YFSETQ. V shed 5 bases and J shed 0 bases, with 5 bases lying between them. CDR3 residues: CASRFSNTGELFF. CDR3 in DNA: TGCGCCAGCAGGTTCTCGAACACCGGGGAGCTGTTTTTT.

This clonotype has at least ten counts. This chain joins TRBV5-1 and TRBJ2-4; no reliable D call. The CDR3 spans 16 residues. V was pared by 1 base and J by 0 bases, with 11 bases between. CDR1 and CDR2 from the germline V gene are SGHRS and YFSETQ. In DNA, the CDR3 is TGCGCCAGCAGCTTGAGACCGAGGCTAGCCAAAAACATTCAGTACTTC. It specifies CASSLRPRLAKNIQYF.

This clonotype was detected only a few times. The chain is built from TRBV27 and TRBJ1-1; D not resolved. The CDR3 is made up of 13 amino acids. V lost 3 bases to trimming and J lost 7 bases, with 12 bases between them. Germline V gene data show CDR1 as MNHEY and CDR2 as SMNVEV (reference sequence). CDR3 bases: TGTGCCAGCAGTTTTAACGCCCTCAGTGAAGCTTTCTTT. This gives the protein CASSFNALSEAFF.

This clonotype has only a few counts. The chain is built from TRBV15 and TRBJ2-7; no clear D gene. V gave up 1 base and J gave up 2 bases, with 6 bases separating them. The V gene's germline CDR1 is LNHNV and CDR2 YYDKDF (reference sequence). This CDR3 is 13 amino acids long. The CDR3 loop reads CATSRALAYEQYF. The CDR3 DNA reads TGTGCCACCAGCAGAGCCCTGGCCTACGAGCAGTACTTC.

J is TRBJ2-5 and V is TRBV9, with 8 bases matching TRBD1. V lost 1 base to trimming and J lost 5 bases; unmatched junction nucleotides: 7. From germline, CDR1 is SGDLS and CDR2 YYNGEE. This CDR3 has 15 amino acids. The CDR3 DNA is TGTGCCAGCAGCGTACGAGGCAGGGGGCAGGAGACCCAGTACTTC. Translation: CASSVRGRGQETQYF.

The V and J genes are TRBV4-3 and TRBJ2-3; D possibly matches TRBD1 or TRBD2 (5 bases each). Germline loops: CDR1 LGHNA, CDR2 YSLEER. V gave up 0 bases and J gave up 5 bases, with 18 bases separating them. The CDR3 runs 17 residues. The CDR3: CASSQDWGTGSLDTQYF. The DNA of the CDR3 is TGCGCCAGCAGCCAAGATTGGGGGACCGGATCATTAGATACGCAGTATTTT.